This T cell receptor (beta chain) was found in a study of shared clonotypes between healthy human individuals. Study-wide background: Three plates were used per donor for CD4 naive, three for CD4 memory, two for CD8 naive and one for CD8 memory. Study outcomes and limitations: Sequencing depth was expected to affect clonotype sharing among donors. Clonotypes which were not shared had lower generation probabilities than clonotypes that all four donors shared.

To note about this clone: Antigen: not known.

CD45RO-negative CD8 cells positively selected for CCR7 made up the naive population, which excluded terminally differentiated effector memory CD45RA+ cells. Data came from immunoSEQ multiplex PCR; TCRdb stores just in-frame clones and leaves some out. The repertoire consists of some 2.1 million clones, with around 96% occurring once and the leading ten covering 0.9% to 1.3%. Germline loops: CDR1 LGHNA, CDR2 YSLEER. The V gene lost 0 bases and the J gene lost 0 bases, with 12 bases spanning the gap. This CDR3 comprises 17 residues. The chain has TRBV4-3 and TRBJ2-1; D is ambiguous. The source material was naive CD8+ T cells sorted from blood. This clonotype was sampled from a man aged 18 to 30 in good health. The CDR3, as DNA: TGCGCCAGCAGCCAAGAATCGGAGTGGAGCTCCTACAATGAGCAGTTCTTC. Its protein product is CASSQESEWSSYNEQFF.